A single sample is the source of the 8 T cell receptor beta chains below, sequenced in a study of OX40 agonist ivuxolimab in advanced cancers. Some clones are missing from TCRdb's copy, which holds only in-frame ones; the method was immunoSEQ multiplex PCR. The sample records approximately 65,000 clones, nearly 90% being singletons. The source was CD4+ or CD8+ T cells sorted from blood, collected in a trial of the OX40 agonist ivuxolimab. These receptors all come from an adult with an advanced solid tumor such as melanoma, head and neck, liver or kidney cancer.

CDR3 sequence: CASAKPDRPPGNTIYF. The CDR3 DNA reads TGTGCTAGTGCCAAACCGGATCGACCTCCTGGAAACACCATATATTTT. The chain is built from TRBV12-5 and TRBJ1-3; no reliable D call. CDR3 length: 16 amino acids. Germline-derived CDR1 and CDR2 are LGHNT and FRNRAP. Trimming took off 7 bases at V and 2 bases at J, with 18 bases between the two ends.

The chain links TRBV2 to TRBJ1-2; no clear D gene. Germline CDR1 and CDR2: SNHLY and FYNNEI. This CDR3 region has 13 residues. Trimming pared 5 bases from V and 3 bases from J, leaving 10 bases between. The DNA for the CDR3 is TGTGCCAGCAGTAAGGGATTCGACTATGGCTACACCTTC. Protein: CASSKGFDYGYTF.

The rearrangement links TRBV4-2 to TRBJ2-6, with 8 bases lining up with TRBD1. V gave up 1 base and J gave up 6 bases; unmatched junction bases: 5. The CDR3 spans 16 residues. Germline V CDR1 and CDR2: LGHNA, YNFKEQ. The CDR3 DNA is TGTGCCAGCAGCCAAGGGACAGGGACCGTGGCCAACGTCCTGACTTTC. Protein sequence: CASSQGTGTVANVLTF.

J is TRBJ2-4 and V is TRBV7-8; D is possibly TRBD1 (5 bases). Per germline, CDR1 SGHVS and CDR2 FQNEAQ. This CDR3 is built from 14 residues. The germline V and J ends were trimmed by 1 base and 5 bases, with 9 bases remaining between them. CDR3 protein: CASSLGQGQNIQYF. In DNA form, the CDR3 reads TGTGCCAGCAGCTTAGGGCAGGGTCAAAACATTCAGTACTTC.

The V call is TRBV5-6, the J call TRBJ2-3; 8 bases agree with TRBD2. In germline, CDR1 is SGHDT, CDR2 YYEEEE. The CDR3 length is 17 residues. The ends lost 2 bases at V and 2 bases at J; junction bases unmatched: 10. CDR3 DNA sequence: TGTGCCAGCAGCTTCGGTGACGGGAGGGCCCCCACAGATACGCAGTATTTT. Protein sequence: CASSFGDGRAPTDTQYF.

This sequence joins TRBV28 and TRBJ2-7; D is unclear. V was pared by 6 bases and J by 4 bases, with 16 bases between. The CDR3 sequence is 14 residues long. Germline V CDR1 and CDR2: MDHEN, SYDVKM. As DNA, the CDR3 is TGTGCCAGCAGGACTCATTTGAGCGATTACGAGCAGTACTTC. Protein product: CASRTHLSDYEQYF.

There are a few counts of this clone. In the same sample, other DNA sequences code for this CDR3. This rearrangement joins TRBV20-1 to TRBJ1-1; D gene ambiguous. With 1 base removed from V and 5 bases from J, the gap between germline ends came to 5 bases. The CDR3 has 11 residues. Germline CDR1 and CDR2: DFQATT and SNEGSKA (reference sequence). The CDR3 sequence: CSARGRTEAFF. The CDR3 DNA sequence: TGCAGTGCTAGAGGTCGGACTGAAGCTTTCTTT.

The table lists this clone with a few counts. The gene calls are TRBV12-2 and TRBJ2-2; the DNA was not compared with TRBD1, the D call given in the table. TRBV12-2 is termed a pseudogene. The CDR3 covers 16 residues. The CDR3 spells CASRLRTDKNTGELFF. The CDR3 DNA is TGTGCAAGTCGCTTAAGGACAGACAAGAACACCGGGGAGCTGTTTTTT.